A single sample gave rise to the 25 T cell receptor beta chains below, sequenced in a study of CD8+CD57+ T cells in acquired aplastic anemia. CD8+CD57+ cell expansion had been shown by flow cytometry in patients chosen for sequencing. Genomic DNA was employed as the template in profiling TCR beta VDJ and CDR3. TCRdb passed the reads through MiXCR, listing each CDR3 protein once. The data show approximately 260,000 distinct CDR3 sequences, about 80% seen once. Sample: sorted CD4+, CD8+, or CD8+CD57+ T cells (not recorded which) from PBMCs. The origin of the receptors is a human donor with aplastic anemia.

V is TRBV9 and J is TRBJ1-2, with a weak D call TRBD1 (6 bases). Deletions cut 7 bases from V and 10 bases from J, with 26 bases between. Germline CDR1 is SGDLS and CDR2 is YYNGEE. The CDR3 has 15 residues. CDR3 region: CASSRQANAVEHYTF. Here the CDR3 DNA reads TGTGCCAGCTCAAGACAGGCCAACGCCGTTGAACACTACACCTTC.

This clonotype came up a few times. No conserved phenylalanine or tryptophan ends this CDR3, so it is likely a read error. The rearrangement uses TRBV2 and TRBJ2-3; 7 nucleotides align to TRBD2. Germline V gene lookup returns CDR1 SNHLY and CDR2 FYNNEI. Trimming removed 3 bases from V and 6 bases from J; junction bases left unmatched: 6. The CDR3 runs to 14 residues. The CDR3 loop reads CASSDAGVPDTQYV. Here the CDR3 DNA reads TGTGCCAGCAGTGATGCGGGAGTTCCCGATACGCAGTATGTT.

V gene TRBV20-1 combines with J gene TRBJ1-5, with D hard to call. This CDR3 has 13 residues. CDR1 is DFQATT and CDR2 is SNEGSKA in the germline V gene (reference sequence). V was clipped by 1 base and J by 10 bases, with 14 bases between them. CDR3 in amino acids: CSARARVAGPQHF. In nucleotides, the CDR3 is TGCAGTGCTAGAGCTCGCGTGGCGGGACCCCAGCATTTT.

The chain links TRBV12-3 or TRBV12-4 to TRBJ1-2, with TRBD1 as a possible D gene (5 bases). CDR3 length: 14 amino acids. Trimming left V 4 bases short and J 3 bases short, with 12 bases between. Here the CDR3 reads CASSSGPADYGYTF. The CDR3 nucleotides are TGTGCCAGCAGTTCGGGACCGGCGGACTATGGCTACACCTTC.

Worth noting for this clonotype: Because the CDR3's place on the DNA is in doubt, the DNA is left out and the CDR3 is given as listed by TCRdb. This chain joins TRBV7-6 and TRBJ2-3; the table's D call of TRBD2 was not tested on the DNA. Looked up from germline, CDR1 is SGHVS and CDR2 is FNYEAQ. Counting both end residues, the CDR3 totals 14 amino acids. CDR3 loop: CASSLDNEQFFGPF.

The chain couples TRBV7-9 to TRBJ2-3; D remains unclear. The J call may be faulty, since TRBJ1-5 better matches the DNA end. Germline loops: CDR1 SEHNR, CDR2 FQNEAQ (reference sequence). The CDR3 runs 14 residues. This chain's CDR3 is CASSSVDGIEDQHF. The CDR3 DNA is TGTGCCAGCAGCTCCGTGGACGGGATCGAGGATCAGCATTTT.

The chain uses TRBV10-3 and TRBJ2-4; D remains ambiguous. This CDR3 spans 13 amino acids. Per the germline V gene, CDR1 is ENHRY and CDR2 is SYGVKD. V was cut by 4 bases and J by 0 bases, with 4 bases left in between. As DNA, the CDR3 is TGTGCCATCAGTGGTGTAGCCAAAAACATTCAGTACTTC. Translated: CAISGVAKNIQYF.

This clonotype was recorded only once. One end of the junction fails to match germline, which may point to a read error. V is TRBV7-9 and J is TRBJ2-2; 16 positions agree with TRBD2. The germline V gene encodes CDR1 SEHNR and CDR2 FQNEAQ (reference sequence). There are 15 residues in the CDR3. CDR3 coding DNA: TGTGCCAGCACTCCTGAGGGGACTAGCGGGGGGGCGCTGTTTTTT. Its protein product is CASTPEGTSGGALFF.

Worth noting for this clonotype: At one end, the junction sequence differs from germline, possibly due to a read error. V and J are TRBV7-9 and TRBJ1-2; D uncertain. The germline gives CDR1 SEHNR, CDR2 FQNEAQ (reference sequence). The CDR3 is 12 amino acids. CDR3 amino acids: CASSSVLYDQTF. CDR3 in DNA: TGTGCCAGCAGTTCGGTGCTCTATGACCAGACTTTC.

The chain has TRBV7-8 and TRBJ1-1, with a tentative D call TRBD1 (5 bases). CDR1 is SGHVS and CDR2 is FQNEAQ in the germline V gene. With 1 base removed from V and 12 bases from J, the gap between germline ends came to 21 bases. The CDR3 spans 15 residues. CDR3 sequence (DNA): TGTGCCAGCAGCTTAGATGGAGCAGGGAACACTCAATCTTTCTTT. Protein sequence: CASSLDGAGNTQSFF.

The chain joins TRBV15 to TRBJ2-7; D uncertain. This CDR3 contains 14 residues. Per the germline V gene, CDR1 is LNHNV and CDR2 is YYDKDF (reference sequence). CDR3: CASSMGSSTWEQYV. The CDR3 DNA sequence: TGTGCCAGCAGCATGGGGTCCAGTACGTGGGAGCAGTACGTC.

Worth noting for this clonotype: Sequence at one end of the junction differs from germline and may be a read error. The rearrangement uses TRBV19 and TRBJ2-1; D might be TRBD2 (6 bases). The CDR3 consists of 15 residues. Germline V CDR1 and CDR2: LNHDA, SQIVND (reference sequence). In nucleotides, the CDR3 is TGTGCCAGTAGCATAGGGACCAGCGGGTGCAATGAGCAGTTCTTC. Amino acids: CASSIGTSGCNEQFF.

The V call is TRBV24-1, the J call TRBJ2-1, with TRBD2 matching over 9 bases. Looked up from germline, CDR1 is KGHDR and CDR2 is SFDVKD. This CDR3 spans 15 amino acids. The V gene end was trimmed by 4 bases and the J gene end by 4 bases; junction bases not matched to a gene: 4. The CDR3 region has the DNA TGTGCCACCAGTGACCCGCGGGGGGGGTACAATGAGCAGTTCTTC. Translation gives CATSDPRGGYNEQFF.

This clonotype occurred once. Compared with germline, one end of the junction differs, possibly owing to a read error. The V call is TRBV7-8, the J call TRBJ2-5; D might be TRBD1 (6 bases). Per germline, CDR1 SGHVS and CDR2 FQNEAQ. This CDR3 comprises 12 residues. The CDR3 region has the DNA TGTGCCAGCAGCTCCGCTGTTGCGGGCGGACAGTTC. Its protein is CASSSAVAGGQF.

The CDR3 nucleotides read TGTGCCAGCAGTGAGGCAGGGGGAGTGGACGGGGAGCTGTTTTTT. It yields the protein CASSEAGGVDGELFF. The chain joins TRBV6-1 to TRBJ2-2, with TRBD1 identical over 7 bases. The CDR3 spans 15 residues. The J segment lost 7 bases and the V segment lost 3 bases, leaving 8 bases of the junction unmatched. The germline gives CDR1 MNHNS, CDR2 SASEGT.

Notes on this clonotype: Because the CDR3 is missing its conserved closing phenylalanine or tryptophan, this is likely a read error. No DNA is shown, since the ends of the CDR3 on it are uncertain; the CDR3 is the one TCRdb lists. The V gene is TRBV7-8, the J gene TRBJ1-1. Germline CDR1 is SGHVS and CDR2 is FQNEAQ. The CDR3 length is 12 residues, termini included. This chain's CDR3 is CASSLGGGPDSH.

The chain links TRBV19 to TRBJ2-1; maybe TRBD2 (7 bases). The CDR3 has 16 residues. Germline lookup yields CDR1 LNHDA and CDR2 SQIVND (reference sequence). V was shortened by 3 bases and J by 15 bases, with 27 bases between the two germline ends. The CDR3 is CASSIASGGGSEQLFF. The CDR3 coding sequence is TGTGCCAGTAGTATTGCTAGCGGCGGGGGCAGTGAGCAGCTGTTCTTC.

The V call is TRBV10-3, the J call TRBJ1-6; unclear D gene. Trimming left V 2 bases short and J 7 bases short, with 6 bases between. The CDR3 totals 13 residues. Germline V lookup: CDR1 ENHRY, CDR2 SYGVKD. The CDR3 sequence: CAISEGSNSPLHF. The DNA for the CDR3 is TGTGCCATCAGTGAGGGCAGCAATTCACCCCTCCACTTT.

The chain uses TRBV9 and TRBJ2-3; possibly TRBD1 or TRBD2 for D (7 bases each). The CDR3 is made up of 16 amino acids. Trimming shortened V by 4 bases and J by 0 bases, and 15 bases separated the two germline ends. The germline gives CDR1 SGDLS, CDR2 YYNGEE. DNA of the CDR3: TGTGCCAGCAGCCTAGCAGGGGGGGATAGCACAGATACGCAGTATTTT. This encodes CASSLAGGDSTDTQYF. Together with reference TRBV9 and TRBJ2-3, the CDR3 gives the full variable domain: DSGVTQTPKHLITATGQRVTLRCSPRSGDLSVYWYQQSLDQGLQFLIQYYNGEERAKGNILERFSAQQFPDLHSELNLSSLELGDSALYFCASSLAGGDSTDTQYFGPGTRLTVL.

J is TRBJ2-2 and V is TRBV11-3; tentatively, D is TRBD2 (5 bases). This CDR3 region has 15 residues. The V and J ends lost 5 bases and 7 bases respectively, with 17 bases between them. The germline gives CDR1 SGHNT, CDR2 YENEEA. CDR3 sequence: CASSPTGRAIGELFF. CDR3 DNA: TGTGCCAGCAGCCCCACGGGGAGAGCGATCGGGGAGCTGTTTTTT.

A remark on this clonotype: A read error is likely, as this CDR3 ends without the conserved phenylalanine or tryptophan. The DNA is omitted, as the CDR3 cannot be located on it reliably, and the CDR3 follows TCRdb's listing. The chain recombines TRBV7-9 with TRBJ2-3. The CDR3 region is 12 residues in length, termini included. CDR1 is SEHNR and CDR2 is FQNEAQ in the germline V gene (reference sequence). The CDR3 is CASSVGSNTEYY.

Note on this clonotype: At one end the junction does not follow the germline gene, possibly because of a read error. CDR3 nucleotide sequence: TGTGCCAGCGGGGTAGCGGGGTTCCATGAGCCGCAGTACTGG. It encodes CASGVAGFHEPQYW. J is TRBJ2-5 and V is TRBV2; TRBD2 agrees at 8 bases. The V gene's germline CDR1 is SNHLY and CDR2 FYNNEI. CDR3 size: 14 residues.

This clonotype has just one count. This chain joins TRBV7-8 and TRBJ2-7; possibly TRBD2 for D (5 bases). CDR1 and CDR2 from the germline V gene are SGHVS and FQNEAQ. Trimming cost V 5 bases and J 9 bases, with 20 bases left between them. CDR3 length: 14 residues. The CDR3 sequence is CASSIGGGSDTQYF. CDR3 DNA sequence: TGTGCCAGCAGCATAGGTGGAGGTTCCGATACGCAGTACTTC.

The CDR3 coding sequence is TGCGCCAGCAGCCCACAGACAGGGGGGCATGGGGCCAACGTCCTGACTTTC. Its protein is CASSPQTGGHGANVLTF. The chain couples TRBV5-1 to TRBJ2-6, with 9 bases aligning to TRBD1. The CDR3 is 17 residues long. Trimming removed 4 bases from V and 3 bases from J; junction bases left unmatched: 8. The germline V gene encodes CDR1 SGHRS and CDR2 YFSETQ.

The chain couples TRBV7-8 to TRBJ2-7; D unresolved. The CDR3 loop spans 18 amino acids. Trimming shortened V by 3 bases and J by 1 base, and 22 bases separated the two germline ends. Germline CDR1 reads SGHVS; CDR2 reads FQNEAQ. CDR3: CASSFHPDPNTLSYEQYV. In DNA, the CDR3 is TGTGCCAGCAGCTTTCATCCAGACCCCAATACGCTGTCCTACGAGCAGTACGTC.